One T cell receptor (beta chain) is described in this entry. At least ten counts were recorded for this clonotype. The clone's antigen remains unknown. Base-call qualities are not available, and no considerably larger clone is one nucleotide away. The CDR3 numbers 14 residues from cysteine through phenylalanine. Only CDR3 DNA remains: 42 bases, in frame from the first base. V lost 6 bases and J lost 0 bases; the stretch between them is 9 bases long. These reads were obtained on an Illumina HiSeq 1500. Starting from the raw public reads, TCRdb applied fastp trimming at Q25, assembled clones with MiXCR and retained in-frame beta chains. For every CDR3 protein sequence, its rows merge into one entry that carries the most common genes and DNA. In this sample the table shows approximately 750,000 distinct CDR3 sequences, roughly 36% of which occur a single time. Of the sample, more than 2.5% falls within the top ten clones.

These data come from a study of T cell repertoires in cytomegalovirus infection (dated by TCRdb to the late 2010s). With regard to the full study: The HLA type of each donor mattered for the analysis, because public TCR beta signatures pointed to carriage of CMV infection along with the matching HLA type.

What the work shows at the level of the full study, not this receptor alone: The ex vivo response was dominated by HLA-C-restricted CMV-specific TCR beta clonotypes, which also provided the single most frequent clonotype in two of eight donors. In both this cohort and an independent roughly 330-donor cohort, the cumulative frequency of public TCR beta family members distinguished carriers of CMV infection plus the relevant HLA type.

The receptor chain draws on TRBV12-3 or TRBV12-4 and TRBJ1-5; no confident D gene assignment can be made. This clonotype was obtained from a human donor in good health (CMV status not recorded). Some clones in this sample may be carry-over from other donors' samples. The specimen sequenced was PBMCs. The sequence in DNA is TGTGCCAGCAGGATAGATGGTAGCAATCAGCCCCAGCATTTT. Its translation reads: CASRIDGSNQPQHF.